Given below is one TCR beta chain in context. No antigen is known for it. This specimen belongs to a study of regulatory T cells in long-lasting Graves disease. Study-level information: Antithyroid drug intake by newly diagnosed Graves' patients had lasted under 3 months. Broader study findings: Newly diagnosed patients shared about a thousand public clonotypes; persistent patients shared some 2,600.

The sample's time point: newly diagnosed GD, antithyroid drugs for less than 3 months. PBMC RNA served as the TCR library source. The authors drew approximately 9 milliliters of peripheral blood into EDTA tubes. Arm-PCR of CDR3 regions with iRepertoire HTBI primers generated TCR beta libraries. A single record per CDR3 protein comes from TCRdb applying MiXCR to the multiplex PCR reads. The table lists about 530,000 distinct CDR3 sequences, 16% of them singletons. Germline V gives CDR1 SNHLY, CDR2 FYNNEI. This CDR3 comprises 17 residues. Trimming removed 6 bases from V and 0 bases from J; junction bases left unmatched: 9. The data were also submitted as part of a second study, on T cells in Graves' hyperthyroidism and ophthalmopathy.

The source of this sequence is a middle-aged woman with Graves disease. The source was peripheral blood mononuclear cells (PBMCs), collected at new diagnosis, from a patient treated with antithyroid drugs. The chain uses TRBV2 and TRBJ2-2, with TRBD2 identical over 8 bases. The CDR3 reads CASRDLLRGANTGELFF. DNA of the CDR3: TGTGCCAGCAGGGACTTATTGCGGGGGGCGAACACCGGGGAGCTGTTTTTT. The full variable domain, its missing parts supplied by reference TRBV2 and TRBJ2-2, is EPEVTQTPSHQVTQMGQEVILRCVPISNHLYFYWYRQILGQKVEFLVSFYNNEISEKSEIFDDQFSVERPDGSNFTLKIRSTKLEDSAMYFCASRDLLRGANTGELFFGEGSRLTVL.